The next 27 T cell receptor beta chains were all read from a single sample in a study of beta chain features in type 1 diabetes. The investigators reverse transcribed all of the isolated RNA, so they sequenced expressed TCRB transcripts. This table comes from immunoSEQ multiplex PCR, and its TCRdb copy is limited to in-frame clones, with some not included. The repertoire consists of some 150,000 clones, with around a tenth occurring once and the leading ten covering about 0.66%. Sample: central memory CD4+ T cells from blood. The origin of the receptors is a man younger than 35 in good health.

This clone was detected many times. The chain links TRBV29-1 to TRBJ2-7; 10 bases agree with TRBD2. CDR1 is SQVTM and CDR2 is ANQGSEA in the germline V gene. Trimming cost V 6 bases and J 6 bases; bases outside gene matches: 11. This CDR3 has 14 amino acids. DNA of the CDR3: TGCAGCGTGGTGATCGTAGCGGGGGGTAGCGAGCAGTACTTC. Residues: CSVVIVAGGSEQYF.

This clone turned up a few times. J is TRBJ1-1 and V is TRBV20-1; D is ambiguous. The V end lost 4 bases, the J end lost 7 bases, and 10 bases lay between the germline ends. Germline V CDR1 and CDR2: DFQATT, SNEGSKA (reference sequence). CDR3 length: 11 residues. The DNA of the CDR3 is TGCAGTGCTACTCAACGGTTTGAAGCTTTCTTT. Protein sequence: CSATQRFEAFF.

The CDR3 reads CASSLGRFGGLGGGELFF. For the CDR3, the DNA is TGCGCCAGCAGCCTGGGTAGATTCGGGGGGCTTGGGGGCGGGGAGCTGTTTTTT. The rearrangement joins TRBV4-1 to TRBJ2-2, with a tentative D call TRBD2 (7 bases). CDR1 and CDR2 (germline): MGHRA, YSYEKL. Trimming removed 4 bases from V and 7 bases from J, with 25 bases in between. The CDR3 is 18 residues long.

This clone was counted between two and nine times. The chain joins TRBV25-1 to TRBJ1-6; D unresolved. The CDR3 loop spans 15 amino acids. Germline loops: CDR1 MGHDK, CDR2 SYGVNS. Trimming left V 2 bases short and J 7 bases short, with 12 bases between. CDR3 nucleotide sequence: TGTGCCAGCAGTGAAAGGGATAGGGAGAATTCACCCCTCCACTTT. This translates into CASSERDRENSPLHF.

The rearrangement links TRBV6-6 to TRBJ2-1; D is uncertain. CDR3 length equals 13 residues. Germline values: CDR1 MNHNY, CDR2 SVGAGI (reference sequence). V lost 2 bases to trimming and J lost 12 bases, with 14 bases between them. This chain's CDR3 is CASSYTAESGQFF. The CDR3 coding sequence is TGTGCCAGCAGTTACACAGCCGAGTCAGGGCAGTTCTTC.

The table lists this clone with many counts. V and J are TRBV14 and TRBJ2-7; tentative D call: TRBD1 (6 bases). Germline loops: CDR1 SGHDN, CDR2 FVKESK. The V end lost 5 bases, the J end lost 2 bases, and 13 bases lay between the germline ends. The CDR3 is 14 amino acids. CDR3 residues: CASSYQTGAYEQYF. As DNA, the CDR3 is TGTGCCAGCAGCTACCAGACAGGAGCCTACGAGCAGTACTTC.

This clone was found a few times. The chain uses TRBV11-2 and TRBJ2-1; 7 nucleotides match TRBD1. The CDR3 totals 15 residues. Trimming took 5 bases from V and 6 from J; bases not matched to a gene: 10. Germline CDR1 reads SGHAT; CDR2 reads FQNNGV. The CDR3 here is CASSIGDREFNEQFF. In DNA form, the CDR3 reads TGTGCCAGCAGCATTGGTGACAGGGAATTCAATGAGCAGTTCTTC. Based on the CDR3 plus reference TRBV11-2 and TRBJ2-1, the full variable domain is EAGVAQSPRYKIIEKRQSVAFWCNPISGHATLYWYQQILGQGPKLLIQFQNNGVVDDSQLPKDRFSAERLKGVDSTLKIQPAKLEDSAVYLCASSIGDREFNEQFFGPGTRLTVL.

This clone occurred a few times. The gene calls are TRBV7-9 and TRBJ2-5; 10 nucleotides agree with TRBD2. The CDR3 has 18 amino acids. V shed 2 bases and J 2 bases; nucleotides not matched to a gene: 11. CDR1 SEHNR and CDR2 FQNEAQ come from the germline V gene (reference sequence). The CDR3 sequence: CASSLPIRLAGRQETQYF. Written as DNA, the CDR3 is TGTGCCAGCAGCTTACCGATAAGACTAGCGGGCCGGCAAGAGACCCAGTACTTC.

This clone was observed a few times. This chain joins TRBV27 and TRBJ2-6; 10 bases are a match to TRBD2. Germline loops: CDR1 MNHEY, CDR2 SMNVEV (reference sequence). The V gene end was trimmed by 1 base and the J gene end by 0 bases; junction bases not matched to a gene: 3. CDR3 length: 18 residues. CDR3 loop: CASSLLGLAHSGANVLTF. CDR3 DNA sequence: TGTGCCAGCAGTTTATTGGGACTAGCGCACTCTGGGGCCAACGTCCTGACTTTC.

In its sample, this clone was seen a few times. The chain recombines TRBV4-1 with TRBJ2-2, with 7 bases identical to TRBD1. The CDR3 loop spans 14 amino acids. CDR1 and CDR2 from the germline V gene are MGHRA and YSYEKL. Trimming cost V 3 bases and J 5 bases; bases outside gene matches: 3. CDR3 region: CASSQPRGTGELFF. The CDR3 DNA sequence: TGCGCCAGCAGCCAGCCCAGGGGGACCGGGGAGCTGTTTTTT.

The rearrangement uses TRBV18 and TRBJ2-7, with 10 nucleotides matching TRBD1. Germline V gives CDR1 KGHSH, CDR2 LQKENI. V lost 6 bases and J lost 4; bases outside the gene matches: 6. This CDR3 comprises 14 residues. CDR3 DNA sequence: TGTGCCAGCTCCCTCGGGACAGGGGAGTACGAGCAGTACTTC. The encoded protein is CASSLGTGEYEQYF.

Note on this clone: Because the CDR3's place on the DNA is in doubt, the DNA is left out and the CDR3 is given as listed by TCRdb. The rearrangement links TRBV21-1 to TRBJ1-1. TRBV21-1 is a pseudogene. A total of 17 residues make up the CDR3, ends included. The CDR3 protein is CASSKARTYACGTEAFF.

In this sample, this clone turned up many times. V usage is TRBV30 and J usage is TRBJ1-4; D gene ambiguous. Germline V gene data show CDR1 as GTSNPN and CDR2 as SVGIG (reference sequence). V lost 5 bases and J lost 8, with 21 bases in between. This CDR3 comprises 15 residues. As DNA, the CDR3 is TGTGCCTGGGACGCGGTGGAGGCCGCCGGGGAAAAACTGTTTTTT. Translation: CAWDAVEAAGEKLFF. Full variable domain (remainder filled in from reference TRBV30 and TRBJ1-4): SQTIHQWPATLVQPVGSPLSLECTVEGTSNPNLYWYRQAAGRGLQLLFYSVGIGQISSEVPQNLSASRPQDRQFILSSKKLLLSDSGFYLCAWDAVEAAGEKLFFGSGTQLSVL.

This clone has only a few counts. The chain recombines TRBV10-1 with TRBJ2-3, with D maybe TRBD2 (7 bases). Trimming shortened V by 0 bases and J by 1 base, and 14 bases separated the two germline ends. This CDR3 spans 17 amino acids. Germline values: CDR1 WNHNN, CDR2 SYGVQD (reference sequence). CDR3 region: CASSESIGGGRTDTQYF. The CDR3 bases are TGCGCCAGCAGTGAGTCGATTGGGGGGGGCCGCACAGATACGCAGTATTTT.

The CDR3 here is CASTRTSGGANEQYF. As DNA, the CDR3 is TGTGCCAGTACCCGGACTAGCGGGGGGGCCAACGAGCAGTACTTC. The rearrangement joins TRBV19 to TRBJ2-7; 15 nucleotides agree with TRBD2. Germline V gene data show CDR1 as LNHDA and CDR2 as SQIVND (reference sequence). The V gene end was trimmed by 7 bases and the J gene end by 5 bases; junction bases not matched to a gene: 6. CDR3 length: 15 residues.

The V and J genes are TRBV27 and TRBJ1-2; D possibly corresponds to TRBD1 (5 bases). CDR1 and CDR2 (germline): MNHEY, SMNVEV (reference sequence). The CDR3 runs to 13 residues. Trimming took 6 bases from V and 2 from J, leaving 10 bases between them. DNA of the CDR3: TGTGCCAGCAGCCAAGGGGCAAACTATGGCTACACCTTC. Translated: CASSQGANYGYTF.

This chain connects TRBV7-9 to TRBJ2-7; tentatively, D is TRBD1 (5 bases). V lost 5 bases and J 4 bases, leaving 9 bases between the germline ends. Germline V lookup: CDR1 SEHNR, CDR2 FQNEAQ (reference sequence). The CDR3 has 12 residues. In DNA, the CDR3 is TGTGCCAGCAGCCTGGACATATACGAGCAGTACTTC. Its translation: CASSLDIYEQYF.

The sample holds a few counts of this clone. This chain links TRBV2 with TRBJ1-2; D gene uncertain. This CDR3 has 14 residues. V lost 3 bases and J 8 bases, leaving 16 bases between the germline ends. The germline V gene has CDR1 SNHLY and CDR2 FYNNEI. The CDR3 loop is CASSELISVAGYTF. Written as DNA, the CDR3 is TGTGCCAGCAGTGAGCTCATTTCTGTCGCGGGCTACACCTTC.

The V and J genes are TRBV13 and TRBJ2-5, with D possibly TRBD2 on 7 matching bases. Germline CDR1 is PRHDT and CDR2 is FYEKMQ (reference sequence). Trimming shortened V by 3 bases and J by 3 bases, and 17 bases separated the two germline ends. The CDR3 is made up of 16 amino acids. The CDR3 is CASSFLPGGQEETQYF. The CDR3 DNA reads as TGTGCCAGCAGCTTTTTGCCGGGGGGCCAAGAAGAGACCCAGTACTTC.

This clone was observed a handful of times. CDR3 sequence reads: CAWSMDRGLGTQYF. The CDR3 DNA reads TGTGCCTGGAGTATGGACAGGGGGCTTGGGACCCAGTACTTC. The chain is built from TRBV30 and TRBJ2-5; the match to TRBD1 covers 11 bases. This CDR3 comprises 14 residues. Trimming cost V 2 bases and J 7 bases; bases outside gene matches: 6. Germline-derived CDR1 and CDR2 are GTSNPN and SVGIG (reference sequence).

This clone has a handful of counts. V gene TRBV9 combines with J gene TRBJ2-3; 7 bases fit TRBD2. The trim removed 2 bases at V and 0 bases at J, leaving 6 bases unmatched. Germline lookup yields CDR1 SGDLS and CDR2 YYNGEE. This CDR3 has 16 residues. CDR3 amino acids: CASSVLAVSSTDTQYF. The DNA for the CDR3 is TGTGCCAGCAGCGTTCTAGCGGTCTCTAGCACAGATACGCAGTATTTT. The entire variable domain, with the rest obtained from reference TRBV9 and TRBJ2-3, is as follows: DSGVTQTPKHLITATGQRVTLRCSPRSGDLSVYWYQQSLDQGLQFLIQYYNGEERAKGNILERFSAQQFPDLHSELNLSSLELGDSALYFCASSVLAVSSTDTQYFGPGTRLTVL.

This chain joins TRBV30 and TRBJ1-5; possible D gene TRBD1, 5 bases. Germline V CDR1 and CDR2: GTSNPN, SVGIG (reference sequence). This CDR3 has 15 residues. Trimming stripped 0 bases from V and 1 base from J, with 10 bases between. The CDR3 protein is CAWSVHPGSNQPQHF. The DNA for the CDR3 is TGTGCCTGGAGTGTACACCCAGGGAGCAATCAGCCCCAGCATTTT.

This rearrangement joins TRBV30 to TRBJ1-5; D is undetermined. Between the trimmed V and J ends, which lost 0 bases and 0 bases, there was a span of 9 bases. This CDR3 has 15 amino acids. Germline CDR1 is GTSNPN and CDR2 is SVGIG (reference sequence). CDR3 protein: CAWSVGRYSNQPQHF. CDR3 nucleotide sequence: TGTGCCTGGAGTGTAGGCAGGTATAGCAATCAGCCCCAGCATTTT.

This clone turned up a few times. J is TRBJ2-3 and V is TRBV19; a possible D gene is TRBD1 (5 bases). Per the germline V gene, CDR1 is LNHDA and CDR2 is SQIVND (reference sequence). The CDR3 covers 13 residues. Trimming took 6 bases from V and 6 from J, leaving 13 bases between them. The CDR3 DNA reads TGTGCCAGTAGCCTTCGACAGACTGATACGCAGTATTTT. This translates into CASSLRQTDTQYF.

Only a few counts were recorded for this clone. The V call is TRBV9, the J call TRBJ2-5; 7 nucleotides line up with TRBD2. This CDR3 region has 14 residues. Germline CDR1 reads SGDLS; CDR2 reads YYNGEE. V shed 0 bases and J 4 bases; nucleotides not matched to a gene: 3. CDR3 coding DNA: TGTGCCAGCAGCGTAGAGTGGGGGGGAGAGACCCAGTACTTC. Its translation is CASSVEWGGETQYF.

V is TRBV6-5 and J is TRBJ2-7, with 9 nucleotides matching TRBD1. Germline assignment: CDR1 MNHEY and CDR2 SVGAGI. Trimming took 6 bases from V and 0 from J; bases not matched to a gene: 6. This CDR3 is built from 15 residues. The CDR3 DNA is TGTGCCAGCAGACAGCCGGGACAGGGCTCCTACGAGCAGTACTTC. Encoded protein: CASRQPGQGSYEQYF.

V usage is TRBV13 and J usage is TRBJ2-7; D unclear. V lost 0 bases to trimming and J lost 4 bases, with 10 bases between them. This CDR3 has 14 residues. The germline V gene encodes CDR1 PRHDT and CDR2 FYEKMQ (reference sequence). In nucleotides, the CDR3 is TGTGCCAGCAGCTTAGGTCAGGTAACGTACGAGCAGTACTTC. It encodes CASSLGQVTYEQYF.